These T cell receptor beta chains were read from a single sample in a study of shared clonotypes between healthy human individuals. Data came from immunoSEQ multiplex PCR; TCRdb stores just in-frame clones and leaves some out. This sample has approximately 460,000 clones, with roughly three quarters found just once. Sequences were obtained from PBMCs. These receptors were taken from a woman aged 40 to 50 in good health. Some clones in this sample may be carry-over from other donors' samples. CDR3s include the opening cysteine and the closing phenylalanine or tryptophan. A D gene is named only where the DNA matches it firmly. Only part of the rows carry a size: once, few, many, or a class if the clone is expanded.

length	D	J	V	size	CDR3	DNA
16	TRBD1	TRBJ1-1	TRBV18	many	CASSAVQGAENTEAFF	TGTGCCAGCTCGGCCGTACAGGGGGCAGAGAACACTGAAGCTTTCTTT
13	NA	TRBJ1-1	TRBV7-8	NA	CASSFGVKTEAFF	TGTGCCAGCAGCTTCGGGGTAAAGACTGAAGCTTTCTTT
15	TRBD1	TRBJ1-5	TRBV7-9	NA	CASSQGTGGHQPQHF	TGCGCCAGCAGCCAAGGGACAGGGGGGCATCAGCCCCAGCATTTT
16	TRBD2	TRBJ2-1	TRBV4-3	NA	CASSQASGNLYNEQFF	TGCGCCAGCAGCCAGGCTAGCGGGAACCTCTACAATGAGCAGTTCTTC
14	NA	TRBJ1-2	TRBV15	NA	CATSIVQGSSGYTF	TGTGCCACCAGCATCGTTCAGGGGAGTAGCGGCTACACCTTC
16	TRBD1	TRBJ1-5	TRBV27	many	CASSLERGTGTQPQHF	TGTGCCAGCAGTTTAGAAAGGGGGACAGGGACTCAGCCCCAGCATTTT
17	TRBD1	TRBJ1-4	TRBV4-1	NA	CASSQGRGGPTNEKLFF	TGCGCCAGCAGCCAGGGAAGAGGGGGCCCAACTAATGAAAAACTGTTTTTT
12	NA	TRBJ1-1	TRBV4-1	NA	CASSQGYTEAFF	TGCGCCAGCAGCCAAGGGTACACTGAAGCTTTCTTT
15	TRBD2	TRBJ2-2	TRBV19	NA	CASRRTSGNTGELFF	TGTGCCAGTAGAAGGACTAGCGGTAACACCGGGGAGCTGTTTTTT
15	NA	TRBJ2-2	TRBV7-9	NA	CASSLQRPNTGELFF	TGTGCCAGCAGCTTACAGCGTCCGAACACCGGGGAGCTGTTTTTT
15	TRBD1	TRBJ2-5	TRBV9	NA	CASSVAGQVRETQYF	TGTGCCAGCAGCGTAGCCGGACAGGTTAGGGAGACCCAGTACTTC
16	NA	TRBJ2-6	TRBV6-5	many	CASSYGEISGANVLTF	TGTGCCAGCAGTTACGGGGAAATCTCTGGGGCCAACGTCCTGACTTTC
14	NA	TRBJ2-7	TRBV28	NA	CASSLSEVPYEQYF	TGTGCCAGCAGTTTATCGGAGGTCCCCTACGAGCAGTACTTC
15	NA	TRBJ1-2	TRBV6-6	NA	CASSPGTRANYGYTF	TGTGCCAGCAGTCCCGGGACCCGAGCTAACTATGGCTACACCTTC
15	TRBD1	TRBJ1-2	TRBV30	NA	CAWNRGLASDYGYTF	TGTGCCTGGAACAGGGGGCTGGCTTCAGACTATGGCTACACCTTC
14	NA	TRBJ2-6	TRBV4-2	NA	CASSPGSGANVLTF	TGTGCCAGCAGCCCAGGCTCTGGGGCCAACGTCCTGACTTTC
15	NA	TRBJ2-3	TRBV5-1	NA	CASSLLGSASDTQYF	TGCGCCAGCAGCTTGTTGGGCTCGGCGTCAGATACGCAGTATTTT
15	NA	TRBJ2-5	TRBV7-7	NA	CASSLNAGLGETQYF	TGTGCTAGCAGCTTAAACGCGGGGCTCGGGGAGACCCAGTACTTC
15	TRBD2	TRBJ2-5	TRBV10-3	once	CAISEGGSLGETQYF	TGTGCCATCAGTGAGGGCGGGAGTTTAGGAGAGACCCAGTACTTC
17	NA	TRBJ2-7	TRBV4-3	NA	CASSQGVVNLGHSEQYF	TGCGCCAGCAGCCAAGGGGTAGTGAATTTGGGGCATAGCGAGCAGTACTTC